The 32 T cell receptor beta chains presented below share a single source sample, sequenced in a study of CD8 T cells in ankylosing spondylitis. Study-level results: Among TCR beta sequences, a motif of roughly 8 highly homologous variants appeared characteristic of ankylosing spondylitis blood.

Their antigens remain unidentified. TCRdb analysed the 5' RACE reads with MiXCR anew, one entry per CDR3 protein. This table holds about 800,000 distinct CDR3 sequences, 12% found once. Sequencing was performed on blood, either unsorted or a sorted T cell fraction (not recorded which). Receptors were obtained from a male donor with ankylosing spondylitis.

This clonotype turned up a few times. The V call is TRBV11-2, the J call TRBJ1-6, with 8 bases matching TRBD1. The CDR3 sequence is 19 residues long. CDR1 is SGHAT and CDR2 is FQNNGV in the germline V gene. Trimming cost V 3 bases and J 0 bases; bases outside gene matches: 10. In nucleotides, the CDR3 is TGTGCCAGCAGCTTTGGCCCGGGACAGGAGAGCTCCTATAATTCACCCCTCCACTTT. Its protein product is CASSFGPGQESSYNSPLHF.

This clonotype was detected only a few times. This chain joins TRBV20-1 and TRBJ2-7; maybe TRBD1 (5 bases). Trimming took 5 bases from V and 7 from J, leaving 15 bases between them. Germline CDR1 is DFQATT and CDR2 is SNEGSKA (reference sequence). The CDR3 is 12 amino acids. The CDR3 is CSALIRQREQYF. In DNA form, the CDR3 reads TGCAGTGCTCTAATTCGACAGAGGGAGCAGTACTTC.

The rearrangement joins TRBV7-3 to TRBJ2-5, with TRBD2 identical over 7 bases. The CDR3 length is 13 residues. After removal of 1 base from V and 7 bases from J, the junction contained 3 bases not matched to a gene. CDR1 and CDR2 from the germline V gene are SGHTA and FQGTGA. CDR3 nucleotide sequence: TGTGCCAGCAGCTTAATGAGCGGGGTGACCCAGTACTTC. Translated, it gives CASSLMSGVTQYF.

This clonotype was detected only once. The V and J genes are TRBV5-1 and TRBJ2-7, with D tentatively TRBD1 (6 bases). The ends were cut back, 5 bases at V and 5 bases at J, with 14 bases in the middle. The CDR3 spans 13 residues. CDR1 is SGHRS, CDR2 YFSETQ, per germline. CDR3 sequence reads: CASRPAQGHEQYF. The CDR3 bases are TGCGCCAGCAGGCCGGCACAGGGTCACGAGCAGTACTTC.

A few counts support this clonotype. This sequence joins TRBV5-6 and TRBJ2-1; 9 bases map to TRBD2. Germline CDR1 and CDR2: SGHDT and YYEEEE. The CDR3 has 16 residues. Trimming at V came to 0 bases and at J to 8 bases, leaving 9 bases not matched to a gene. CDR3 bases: TGTGCCAGCAGCTTGGTGGCGGGGGGGCTAGTTCATGAGCAGTTCTTC. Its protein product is CASSLVAGGLVHEQFF.

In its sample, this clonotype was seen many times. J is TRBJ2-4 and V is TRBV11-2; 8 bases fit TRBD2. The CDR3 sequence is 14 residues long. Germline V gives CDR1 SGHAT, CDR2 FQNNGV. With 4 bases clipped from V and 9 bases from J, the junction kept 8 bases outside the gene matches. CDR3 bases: TGTGCCAGCAGCTCCCTCAATAGCGGGACCATTCAGTACTTC. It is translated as CASSSLNSGTIQYF.

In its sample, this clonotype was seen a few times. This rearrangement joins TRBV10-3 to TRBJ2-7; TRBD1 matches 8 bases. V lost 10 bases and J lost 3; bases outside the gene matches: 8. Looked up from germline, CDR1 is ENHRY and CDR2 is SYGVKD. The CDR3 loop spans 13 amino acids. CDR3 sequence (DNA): TGTGCCACCCAATATGGGACAGGCTACGAGCAGTACTTC. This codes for CATQYGTGYEQYF.

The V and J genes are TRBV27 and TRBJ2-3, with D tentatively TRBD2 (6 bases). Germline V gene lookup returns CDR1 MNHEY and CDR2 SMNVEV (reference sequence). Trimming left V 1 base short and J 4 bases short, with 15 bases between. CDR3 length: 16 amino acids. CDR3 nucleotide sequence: TGTGCCAGCAGTTTATGGCACGGGGGTGGGGCAGATACGCAGTATTTT. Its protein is CASSLWHGGGADTQYF.

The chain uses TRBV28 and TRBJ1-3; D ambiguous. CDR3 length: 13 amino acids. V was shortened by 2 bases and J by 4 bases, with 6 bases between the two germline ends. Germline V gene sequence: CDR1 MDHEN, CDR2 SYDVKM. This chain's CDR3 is CASSLVAGNTIYF. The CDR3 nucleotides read TGTGCCAGCAGTTTAGTGGCGGGAAACACCATATATTTT.

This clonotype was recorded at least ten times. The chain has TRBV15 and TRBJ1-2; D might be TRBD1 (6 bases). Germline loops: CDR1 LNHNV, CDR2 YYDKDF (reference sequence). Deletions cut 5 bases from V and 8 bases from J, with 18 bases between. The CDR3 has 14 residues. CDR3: CATSPRRLQGGYTF. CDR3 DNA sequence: TGTGCCACCAGCCCAAGGCGGCTCCAGGGGGGCTACACCTTC.

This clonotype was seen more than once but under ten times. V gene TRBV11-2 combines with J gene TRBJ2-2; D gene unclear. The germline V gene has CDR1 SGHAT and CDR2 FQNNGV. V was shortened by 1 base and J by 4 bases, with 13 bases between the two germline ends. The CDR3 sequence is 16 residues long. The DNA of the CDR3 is TGTGCCAGCAGCTTAGGCAGCACCGTGACCACCGGGGAGCTGTTTTTT. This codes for CASSLGSTVTTGELFF.

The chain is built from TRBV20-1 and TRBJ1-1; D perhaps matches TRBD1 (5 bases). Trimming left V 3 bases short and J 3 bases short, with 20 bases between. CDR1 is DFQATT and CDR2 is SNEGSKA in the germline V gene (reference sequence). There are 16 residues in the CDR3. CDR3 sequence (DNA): TGCAGTGCTAGCCTTCGGGGCTTTGGGGTCGACACTGAAGCTTTCTTT. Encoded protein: CSASLRGFGVDTEAFF.

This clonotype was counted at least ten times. CDR3 region: CASSPRTSGSYEQYF. CDR3 sequence (DNA): TGTGCCAGCAGTCCCCGGACTAGCGGCTCCTACGAGCAGTACTTC. The chain carries TRBV18 and TRBJ2-7, with 10 bases identical to TRBD2. Germline V lookup: CDR1 KGHSH, CDR2 LQKENI. V lost 8 bases to trimming and J lost 0 bases; unmatched junction nucleotides: 7. The CDR3 is 15 amino acids. The full variable domain, its missing parts supplied by reference TRBV18 and TRBJ2-7, is NAGVMQNPRHLVRRRGQEARLRCSPMKGHSHVYWYRQLPEEGLKFMVYLQKENIIDESGMPKERFSAEFPKEGPSILRIQQVVRGDSAAYFCASSPRTSGSYEQYFGPGTRLTVT.

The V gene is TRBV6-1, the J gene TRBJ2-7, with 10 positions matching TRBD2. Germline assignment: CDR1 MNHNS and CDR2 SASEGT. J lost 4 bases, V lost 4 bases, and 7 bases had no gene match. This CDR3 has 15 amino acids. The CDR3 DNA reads TGTGCCAGCAGTGTGCTAGCGGGAGCTCTGTACGAGCAGTACTTC. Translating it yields CASSVLAGALYEQYF.

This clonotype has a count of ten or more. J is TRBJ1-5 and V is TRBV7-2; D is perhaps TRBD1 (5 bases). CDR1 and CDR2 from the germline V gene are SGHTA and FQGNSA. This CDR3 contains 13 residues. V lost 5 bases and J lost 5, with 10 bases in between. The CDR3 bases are TGTGCCAGCAGCCCCGGGGCAGATCAGCCCCAGCATTTT. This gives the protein CASSPGADQPQHF.

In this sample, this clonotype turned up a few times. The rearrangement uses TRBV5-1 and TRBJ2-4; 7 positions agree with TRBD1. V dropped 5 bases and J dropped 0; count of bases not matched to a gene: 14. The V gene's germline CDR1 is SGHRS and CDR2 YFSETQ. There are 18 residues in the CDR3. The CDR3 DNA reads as TGCGCCAGCAGTCCAGGGACAGAAGGGGCTCTAGCCAAAAACATTCAGTACTTC. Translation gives CASSPGTEGALAKNIQYF. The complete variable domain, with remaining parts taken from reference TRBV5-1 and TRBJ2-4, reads KAGVTQTPRYLIKTRGQQVTLSCSPISGHRSVSWYQQTPGQGLQFLFEYFSETQRNKGNFPGRFSGRQFSNSRSEMNVSTLELGDSALYLCASSPGTEGALAKNIQYFGAGTRLSVL.

In DNA, the CDR3 is TGTGCCAGCAGTTTTGGGCAGTTCACCGGGGAGCTGTTTTTT. It specifies CASSFGQFTGELFF. This rearrangement joins TRBV6-5 to TRBJ2-2; D remains ambiguous. This CDR3 is built from 14 residues. Germline V gene lookup returns CDR1 MNHEY and CDR2 SVGAGI. V lost 4 bases and J lost 4, with 10 bases in between.

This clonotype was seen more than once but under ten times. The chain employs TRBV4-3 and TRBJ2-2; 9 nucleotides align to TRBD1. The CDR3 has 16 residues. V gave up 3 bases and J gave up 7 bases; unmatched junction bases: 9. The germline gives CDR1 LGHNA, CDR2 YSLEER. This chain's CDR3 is CASSHRAQGAHGELFF. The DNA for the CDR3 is TGCGCCAGCAGCCACCGGGCACAGGGGGCGCACGGGGAGCTGTTTTTT.

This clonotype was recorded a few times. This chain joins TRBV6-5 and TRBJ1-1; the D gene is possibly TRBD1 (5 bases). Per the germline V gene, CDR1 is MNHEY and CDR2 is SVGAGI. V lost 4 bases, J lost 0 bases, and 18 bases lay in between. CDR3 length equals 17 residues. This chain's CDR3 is CASSFRDFLSMNTEAFF. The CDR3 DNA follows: TGTGCCAGCAGTTTTAGGGACTTCCTATCCATGAACACTGAAGCTTTCTTT.

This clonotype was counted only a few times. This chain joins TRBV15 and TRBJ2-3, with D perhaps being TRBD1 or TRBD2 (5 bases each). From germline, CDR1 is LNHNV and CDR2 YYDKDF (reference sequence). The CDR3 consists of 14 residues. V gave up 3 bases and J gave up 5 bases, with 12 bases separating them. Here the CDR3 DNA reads TGTGCCACCAGCAGCCCCAGGGCGGGAGATACGCAGTATTTT. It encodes CATSSPRAGDTQYF. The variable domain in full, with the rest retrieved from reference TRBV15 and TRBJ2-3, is DAMVIQNPRYQVTQFGKPVTLSCSQTLNHNVMYWYQQKSSQAPKLLFHYYDKDFNNEADTPDNFQSRRPNTSFCFLDIRSPGLGDTAMYLCATSSPRAGDTQYFGPGTRLTVL.

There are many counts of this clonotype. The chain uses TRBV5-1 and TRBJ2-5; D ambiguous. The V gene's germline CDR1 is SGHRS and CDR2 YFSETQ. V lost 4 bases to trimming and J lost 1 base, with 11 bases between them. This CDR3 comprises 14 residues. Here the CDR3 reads CASSPGSTQETQYF. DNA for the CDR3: TGCGCCAGCAGCCCGGGCAGTACCCAAGAGACCCAGTACTTC.

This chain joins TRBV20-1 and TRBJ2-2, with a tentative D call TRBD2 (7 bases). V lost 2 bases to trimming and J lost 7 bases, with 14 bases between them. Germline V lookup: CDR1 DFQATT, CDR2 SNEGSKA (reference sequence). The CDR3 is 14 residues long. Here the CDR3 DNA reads TGCAGTGCTAGATTTGGGGGGGCTATCGGGGAGCTGTTTTTT. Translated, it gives CSARFGGAIGELFF.

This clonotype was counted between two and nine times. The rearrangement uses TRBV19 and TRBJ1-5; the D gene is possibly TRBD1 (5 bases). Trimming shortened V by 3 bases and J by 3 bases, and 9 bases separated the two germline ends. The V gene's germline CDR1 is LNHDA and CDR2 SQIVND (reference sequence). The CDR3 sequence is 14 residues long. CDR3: CASSMGRPNQPQHF. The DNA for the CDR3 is TGTGCCAGTAGTATGGGACGCCCCAATCAGCCCCAGCATTTT. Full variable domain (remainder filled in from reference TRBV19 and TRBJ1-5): DGGITQSPKYLFRKEGQNVTLSCEQNLNHDAMYWYRQDPGQGLRLIYYSQIVNDFQKGDIAEGYSVSREKKESFPLTVTSAQKNPTAFYLCASSMGRPNQPQHFGDGTRLSIL.

The CDR3 region has the DNA TGTGCCATCAGTGACGGGACTAGCCGTCTAACCCAGTACTTC. It encodes CAISDGTSRLTQYF. This rearrangement joins TRBV10-3 to TRBJ2-5; 9 nucleotides align to TRBD2. J lost 8 bases, V lost 3 bases, and 7 bases had no gene match. The CDR3 contains 14 residues. Germline CDR1 and CDR2: ENHRY and SYGVKD.

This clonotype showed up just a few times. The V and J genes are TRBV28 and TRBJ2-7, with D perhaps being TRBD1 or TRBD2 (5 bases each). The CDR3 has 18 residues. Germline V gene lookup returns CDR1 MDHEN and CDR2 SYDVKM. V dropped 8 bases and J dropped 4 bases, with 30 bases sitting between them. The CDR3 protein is CASLTGLPGRPLPYEQYF. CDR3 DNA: TGTGCCAGCCTAACCGGGTTACCGGGACGCCCGCTCCCATACGAGCAGTACTTC.

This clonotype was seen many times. In nucleotides, the CDR3 is TGCGCCAGCAGCTTGGTCGCGGGGGGGTCCACAGATACGCAGTATTTT. Translated, it gives CASSLVAGGSTDTQYF. The genes are TRBV5-1 and TRBJ2-3, with 9 nucleotides matching TRBD2. Germline V gene sequence: CDR1 SGHRS, CDR2 YFSETQ. The V segment lost 0 bases and the J segment 2 bases; nucleotides outside the gene matches: 4. The CDR3 is made up of 16 amino acids.

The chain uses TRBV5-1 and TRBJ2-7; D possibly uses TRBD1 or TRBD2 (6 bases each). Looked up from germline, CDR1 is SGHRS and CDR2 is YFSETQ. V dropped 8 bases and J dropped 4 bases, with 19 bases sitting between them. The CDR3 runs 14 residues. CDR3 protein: CASGLDSRGYEQYF. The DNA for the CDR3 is TGCGCCAGTGGTTTGGACAGCCGGGGGTACGAGCAGTACTTC.

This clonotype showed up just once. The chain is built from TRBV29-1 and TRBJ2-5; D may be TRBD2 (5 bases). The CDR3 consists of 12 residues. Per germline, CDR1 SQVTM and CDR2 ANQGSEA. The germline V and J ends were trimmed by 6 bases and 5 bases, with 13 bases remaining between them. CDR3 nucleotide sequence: TGCAGCGTCCCGGACTTTGGGGAGACCCAGTACTTC. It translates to CSVPDFGETQYF.

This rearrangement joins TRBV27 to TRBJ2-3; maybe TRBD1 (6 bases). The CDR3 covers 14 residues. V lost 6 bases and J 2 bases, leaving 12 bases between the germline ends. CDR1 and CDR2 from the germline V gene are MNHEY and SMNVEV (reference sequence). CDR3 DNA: TGTGCCAGCAGACGACCAGGGGTCACAGATACGCAGTATTTT. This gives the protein CASRRPGVTDTQYF.

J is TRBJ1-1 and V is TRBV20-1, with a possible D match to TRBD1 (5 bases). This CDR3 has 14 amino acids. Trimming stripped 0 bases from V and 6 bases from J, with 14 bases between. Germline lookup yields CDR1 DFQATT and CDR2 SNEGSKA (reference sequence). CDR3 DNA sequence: TGCAGTGCTAGAGACAAGGGAACAGGACCTGAAGCTTTCTTT. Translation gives CSARDKGTGPEAFF.

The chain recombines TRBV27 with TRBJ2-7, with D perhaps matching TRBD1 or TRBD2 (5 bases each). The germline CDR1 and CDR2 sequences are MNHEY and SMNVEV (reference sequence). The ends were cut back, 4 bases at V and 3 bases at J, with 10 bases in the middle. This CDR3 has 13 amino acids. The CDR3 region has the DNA TGTGCCAGCAGTTGGGGACGGTACTACGAGCAGTACTTC. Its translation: CASSWGRYYEQYF.

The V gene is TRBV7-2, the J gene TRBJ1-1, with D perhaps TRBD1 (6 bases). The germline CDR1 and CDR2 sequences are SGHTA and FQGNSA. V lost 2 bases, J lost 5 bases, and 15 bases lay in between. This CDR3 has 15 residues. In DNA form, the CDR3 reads TGTGCCAGCAGCTTATGGGCGGGGGCGAGGACTGAAGCTTTCTTT. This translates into CASSLWAGARTEAFF.